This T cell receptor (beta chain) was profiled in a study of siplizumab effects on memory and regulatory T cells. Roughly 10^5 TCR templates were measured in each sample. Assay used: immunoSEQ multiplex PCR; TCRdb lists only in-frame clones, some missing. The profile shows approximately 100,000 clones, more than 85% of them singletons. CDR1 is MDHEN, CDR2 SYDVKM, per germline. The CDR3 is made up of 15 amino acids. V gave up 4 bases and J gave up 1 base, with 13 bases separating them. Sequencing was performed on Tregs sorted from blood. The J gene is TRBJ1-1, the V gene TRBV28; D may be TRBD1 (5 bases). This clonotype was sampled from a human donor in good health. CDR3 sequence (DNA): TGTGCCAGCAGTTCTCCGCCTACAGGGAACACTGAAGCTTTCTTT. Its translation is CASSSPPTGNTEAFF.